The TCR beta chain under discussion was sequenced for a study of CD8 T cells in Susac syndrome (dated by TCRdb to about 2019). About the investigation overall: Repertoire sequencing was used to test whether CD8+ T cell activation and differentiation in Susac syndrome was antigen driven.

The germline V end is reduced by 7 bases and the J end by 2 bases; junction bases left unmatched: 8. The CDR3 holds 14 amino acids from the cysteine to the phenylalanine. Only the CDR3 region is kept as DNA, spanning 42 bases read in frame from base 1. CDR1 and CDR2, looked up from the germline V gene (reference sequence), are SGHNT and YYREEE. A word on this clonotype: The antigen this receptor binds is unknown. Qualities for individual bases were not recorded, and no much larger clone is one base off.

High-throughput TCR beta sequencing profiled peripheral blood CD8+ and CD4+ T cells from healthy donors, Susac syndrome patients and multiple sclerosis patients. The multiple sclerosis controls were treatment-naive patients who had stable or active relapsing-remitting disease and met the revised McDonald criteria. CD8+ TEMRA cells were enriched by FACS, while bulk CD8+ and CD4+ T cells were purified by magnetic negative isolation. Blood was drawn into EDTA tubes, processed within 24 hours, and PBMCs were isolated by density gradient centrifugation. PBMCs intended for TCR sequencing were frozen in liquid nitrogen and were later thawed in a 37 degrees C water bath. The sorted or isolated CD4+, CD8+ and CD8+ TEMRA cells reached a purity of at least 90%. RNA was extracted using the RNeasy kit, and about 0.45 to 1 ug of the RNA was reverse transcribed with random hexamers. The immunoSEQ multiplex PCR assay, covering 54 Vbeta and 13 Jbeta segments, was used to amplify TCR beta CDR3 regions. PCR amplification bias was corrected by using a synthetic template baseline for primer optimization and computational correction. As for how the authors treated the data: Reads were assigned to V, D and J genes according to IMGT and analyzed in immunoSEQ Analyzer, with only productive sequences retained. To calculate clonality, Shannon entropy was normalized by log2 of the number of productive unique sequences and then subtracted from one. Public and private clones were assessed among the 100 most prevalent clones of each patient and control. Clones were defined as Susac-specific if absent from the healthy and MS cohorts, from under 1,200 published viral clones and from other ImmuneACCESS disease sequences. TCRdb took the public reads, trimmed them with fastp at Q25, ran MiXCR for clone calling and kept in-frame beta chains. Rows are unified per CDR3 protein, each entry keeping the most common DNA and genes. The V and J calls and clone size are TCRdb's, not the authors'. This sample gives roughly 130,000 distinct CDR3 sequences in total; roughly 96% of them show up just once. Over 0.095% of the sample is held by the ten biggest clonotypes.

What the authors observed across the whole study: The TCR sequencing and HLA analysis was acknowledged to have included a relatively small number of individuals.

Recombination linked TRBV5-4 to TRBJ2-5; the junction holds 7 bases that match TRBD1. Specimen: CD4+ T cells from PBMCs. The receptor's source is a human donor with multiple sclerosis. The nucleotide sequence is TGTGCCAGCGAAAACCAGGGACAGCAAGAGACCCAGTACTTC. It translates to CASENQGQQETQYF. With the rest looked up from the reference TRBV5-4 and TRBJ2-5 genes rather than sequenced, the full variable domain is ETGVTQSPTHLIKTRGQQVTLRCSSQSGHNTVSWYQQALGQGPQFIFQYYREEENGRGNFPPRFSGLQFPNYSSELNVNALELDDSALYLCASENQGQQETQYFGPGTRLLVL.